This TCR beta chain comes out of a study of response to subunit inactivated influenza vaccine. V lost 3 bases and J 4 bases, leaving 10 bases between the germline ends. Looked up from germline, CDR1 is WSHSY and CDR2 is SAAADI. The CDR3 length is 15 residues. TCRdb ran MiXCR on the RT-PCR reads and lists one entry per CDR3 protein. Of more than 500,000 distinct CDR3 sequences listed, over 9% were seen once; the top ten hold roughly 9.6%. This sample was also put to use in a study of T cells expressing NK-cell markers. Per that paper: cDNA encoding TCR beta was synthesized via 5'RACE template switching incorporating UMIs. Sorting of alpha-beta TCR T cells alone was achieved in several experiments with an anti-gamma-delta TCR antibody.

The origin of this receptor is a man aged 45-65 years who received an inactivated influenza vaccine. V and J are TRBV10-2 and TRBJ1-6; D not certain. The material sequenced was PBMCs from blood, taken on the day of vaccination. CDR3 bases: TGCGCCAGCAGTGATGCGACTCCGTATAATTCACCCCTCCACTTT. It encodes CASSDATPYNSPLHF.